This T cell receptor (beta chain) was observed in a study of blood T cell repertoires in COVID-19. About the study: Spain, Italy and the United States supplied samples that represented acute and convalescent COVID-19. PBMCs, B-cell-depleted T cells, or T cells provided the cDNA or gDNA that made up the material.

The CDR3 has 14 residues. Unmatched junction bases numbered 6, after V lost 6 bases and J lost 2 bases. CDR1 is MDHEN, CDR2 SYDVKM, per germline. Seattle patient enrollment occurred during active infection, with longitudinal follow-up thereafter. TCRdb's copy holds only in-frame clones and misses some; the assay was immunoSEQ multiplex PCR. The data contain approximately 320,000 clones, over 85% of them singletons. The sample consisted of peripheral blood. The chain couples TRBV28 to TRBJ1-1; 7 bases are shared with TRBD1. This clonotype was sampled from a woman aged 25 to 39 with COVID-19, enrolled during active disease. CDR3 residues: CASRVTGPNTEAFF. CDR3 bases: TGTGCCAGCAGGGTGACAGGGCCTAACACTGAAGCTTTCTTT.